A selection of T cell receptor beta chains follows, all from one sample in a study of blood T cell repertoires in COVID-19. Repertoires were generated with immunoSEQ multiplex PCR, while TCRdb's copy carries only in-frame clones and drops some. The data hold over 150,000 clones, with around 82% observed a single time. Sequenced material: peripheral blood. The receptor source for this set is a woman in her seventies who had recovered from COVID-19. CDR3s include the opening cysteine and the closing phenylalanine or tryptophan. A D gene is named only where the DNA matches it firmly. Where a row states a size, it is once, few, many or the class of an expanded clone; other rows omit it.

cdr3_nt cdr3_aa clone_size v_call d_call j_call
TGTGCCATCAGTGTTCAGGGTGTCGGGGGCTACACCTTC CAISVQGVGGYTF . TRBV10-3 . TRBJ1-2
TGTGCCGCCGGGACAGGGGTTGACGAGCAGTACTTC CAAGTGVDEQYF . TRBV10-3 TRBD1 TRBJ2-7
TGTGCCAGCAGCCCCATGGACAGCATGAACACTGAAGCTTTCTTT CASSPMDSMNTEAFF . TRBV9 . TRBJ1-1
TGTGCCAGCAGTCCCAGGACGGACACCTACGAGCAGTACTTC CASSPRTDTYEQYF . TRBV27 . TRBJ2-7
TGTGCCAGCAGTGATGGGGGAACAGGGAAGCAGCCCCAGCATTTT CASSDGGTGKQPQHF . TRBV25-1 . TRBJ1-5
TGTGCCAGCTCAACCCTAGCGGGAGGCCCCCAAGAGACCCAGTACTTC CASSTLAGGPQETQYF . TRBV18 TRBD2 TRBJ2-5
TGTGCCAGCAGCCCGGGACAGCGCAACACTGAAGCTTTCTTT CASSPGQRNTEAFF . TRBV6-2/TRBV6-3 TRBD1 TRBJ1-1
TGCGCCAGCAGCCGAGGGCGCGGGGGGTTCGCTGAAGCTTTCTTT CASSRGRGGFAEAFF . TRBV4-1 . TRBJ1-1
TGTGCCAGCAGTTACGTCGACAGACCTAACTATGGCTACACCTTC CASSYVDRPNYGYTF . TRBV6-5 . TRBJ1-2
TGTGCCAGCAGCCCCGGCGGGGGTAGAGAGCAGTACTTC CASSPGGGREQYF . TRBV12-3/TRBV12-4 TRBD2 TRBJ2-7
TGTGCCTGGACCCACGGGGGGTTTGTCACCATGCCCCAGCATTTT CAWTHGGFVTMPQHF . TRBV30 . TRBJ1-5
TGTGCCAGCAGTTCTAGGACTAGCGGGAGGGTCAGCGAGCAGTACTTC CASSSRTSGRVSEQYF . TRBV6-5 TRBD2 TRBJ2-7
TGCGCCAGCAGCCAAGAGCGGGAGGATACGCAGTATTTT CASSQEREDTQYF . TRBV4-3 TRBD2 TRBJ2-3
TGTGCCAGCAGCCCAATTTGGGAGAACTCCTACGAGCAGTACTTC CASSPIWENSYEQYF once TRBV4-2 . TRBJ2-7
TGTGCCACCCAAGACAGGGGGGGCACCGGGGAGCTGTTTTTT CATQDRGGTGELFF . TRBV19 TRBD1 TRBJ2-2